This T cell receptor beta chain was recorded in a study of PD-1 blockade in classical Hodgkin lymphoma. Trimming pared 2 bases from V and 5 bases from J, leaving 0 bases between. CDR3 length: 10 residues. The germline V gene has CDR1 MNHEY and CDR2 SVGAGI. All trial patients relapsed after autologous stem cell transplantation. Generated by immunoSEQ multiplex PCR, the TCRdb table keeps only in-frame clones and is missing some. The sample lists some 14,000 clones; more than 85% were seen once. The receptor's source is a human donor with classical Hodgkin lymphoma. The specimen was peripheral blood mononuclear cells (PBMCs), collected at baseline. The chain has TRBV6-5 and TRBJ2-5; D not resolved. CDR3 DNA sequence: TGTGCCAGCAGTTACGAGACCCAGTACTTC. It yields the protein CASSYETQYF.